The 29 T cell receptor beta chains in this list originate from one sample, sequenced in a study of shared clonotypes between healthy human individuals. In the naive CD8 group, cells lacked CD45RO and were positively selected for CCR7, so terminally differentiated effector memory CD45RA+ cells were left out. Sequencing was performed with immunoSEQ multiplex PCR; in TCRdb, only in-frame clones are kept and a portion is missing. The data show some 2 million clones, over 85% seen once. The material sequenced was naive CD8+ T cells sorted from blood. Receptors were obtained from a man between 18 and 35 years old in good health.

The chain recombines TRBV7-9 with TRBJ1-6; 10 bases match TRBD1. V shed 5 bases, J shed 7 bases, and the junction held 8 bases outside the gene matches. This CDR3 comprises 16 residues. CDR1 SEHNR and CDR2 FQNEAQ come from the germline V gene (reference sequence). The CDR3 DNA reads as TGTGCCAGCAGCAACCGGGACAGGGGACGGAATTCACCCCTCCACTTT. As protein: CASSNRDRGRNSPLHF.

V is TRBV19 and J is TRBJ2-7; 10 bases match TRBD2. Germline assignment: CDR1 LNHDA and CDR2 SQIVND (reference sequence). V shed 5 bases and J 6 bases; nucleotides not matched to a gene: 10. This CDR3 region has 15 residues. CDR3 protein: CASSPPGAGGLEQYF. The CDR3, as DNA: TGTGCCAGTAGTCCCCCCGGAGCGGGGGGGCTCGAGCAGTACTTC.

This chain links TRBV9 with TRBJ2-2; D not certain. This CDR3 region has 12 residues. Germline loops: CDR1 SGDLS, CDR2 YYNGEE. Trimming left V 3 bases short and J 4 bases short, with 4 bases between. CDR3 amino acids: CASSDGTGELFF. In nucleotides, the CDR3 is TGTGCCAGCAGCGACGGCACCGGGGAGCTGTTTTTT.

This chain uses TRBV27 with TRBJ2-2, with D possibly being TRBD1 or TRBD2 (5 bases each). Trimming took off 5 bases at V and 4 bases at J, with 23 bases between the two ends. The CDR3 contains 18 residues. Per germline, CDR1 MNHEY and CDR2 SMNVEV (reference sequence). Here the CDR3 reads CASSPEGWAVTFTGELFF. The CDR3, as DNA: TGTGCCAGCAGTCCTGAGGGGTGGGCGGTAACGTTCACCGGGGAGCTGTTTTTT.

Notes on this clone: Additional DNA sequences in this sample encode the identical CDR3. The rearrangement links TRBV7-9 to TRBJ2-7, with 10 bases matching TRBD1. Losses at the gene ends were 5 bases for V and 3 bases for J; bases not matched to a gene: 7. This CDR3 spans 15 amino acids. Germline CDR1 and CDR2: SEHNR and FQNEAQ (reference sequence). This CDR3 is CASSLGQGTLYEQYF. CDR3 nucleotide sequence: TGTGCCAGCAGCCTGGGACAGGGGACCCTCTACGAGCAGTACTTC.

In the case of this clone: This sample includes further DNA sequences coding for the same CDR3. The V and J genes are TRBV11-2 and TRBJ2-1, with 8 bases fitting TRBD2. The J segment lost 6 bases and the V segment lost 0 bases, leaving 4 bases of the junction unmatched. Germline CDR1 and CDR2: SGHAT and FQNNGV. This CDR3 comprises 15 residues. This CDR3 is CASSLEAGVGNEQFF. The CDR3 DNA is TGTGCCAGCAGCTTAGAAGCGGGAGTGGGCAATGAGCAGTTCTTC.

The chain combines TRBV7-9 with TRBJ2-5; no clear D. The germline gives CDR1 SEHNR, CDR2 FQNEAQ (reference sequence). The CDR3 totals 15 residues. The V end was cut by 5 bases, the J end by 0 bases, with 13 bases between. CDR3 bases: TGTGCCAGCAGCCTTCCTCTGGGGAACCAAGAGACCCAGTACTTC. Translated: CASSLPLGNQETQYF.

The V call is TRBV29-1, the J call TRBJ1-1, with 8 nucleotides matching TRBD1. V shed 3 bases and J 4 bases; nucleotides not matched to a gene: 7. Per germline, CDR1 SQVTM and CDR2 ANQGSEA. The CDR3 runs 14 residues. The CDR3 DNA reads TGCAGCGTTGAGTACACAGGGGGTGGCACTGAAGCTTTCTTT. Translation gives CSVEYTGGGTEAFF.

The chain uses TRBV19 and TRBJ2-7; D is possibly TRBD2 (5 bases). Trimming removed 6 bases from V and 7 bases from J, with 19 bases in between. CDR1 is LNHDA, CDR2 SQIVND, per germline (reference sequence). The CDR3 has 14 residues. The CDR3 nucleotides read TGTGCCAGTAGACCGGAGGAGAGGGCCAGGGAGCAGTACTTC. Its protein is CASRPEERAREQYF.

The J gene is TRBJ1-2, the V gene TRBV6-5; D may be TRBD1 (5 bases). Trimming stripped 0 bases from V and 3 bases from J, with 8 bases between. The CDR3 is 14 residues long. Looked up from germline, CDR1 is MNHEY and CDR2 is SVGAGI. The CDR3, as DNA: TGTGCCAGCAGTTACTCGAAGGGGTACTATGGCTACACCTTC. Translation: CASSYSKGYYGYTF.

This clone has only one observation. The rearrangement joins TRBV10-3 to TRBJ2-7; perhaps TRBD2 as D (5 bases). Germline V gene data show CDR1 as ENHRY and CDR2 as SYGVKD. Trimming took off 4 bases at V and 3 bases at J, with 13 bases between the two ends. The CDR3 totals 14 residues. The DNA for the CDR3 is TGTGCCATCAGTGTAGAGGGAGAAGTCTACGAGCAGTACTTC. Translation: CAISVEGEVYEQYF.

V and J are TRBV28 and TRBJ1-1, with TRBD1 matching 7 bases. Germline V gives CDR1 MDHEN, CDR2 SYDVKM. The CDR3 covers 16 residues. The V segment lost 6 bases and the J segment 0 bases; nucleotides outside the gene matches: 10. The CDR3 sequence is CASSPVQGFLNTEAFF. Here the CDR3 DNA reads TGTGCCAGCAGCCCTGTACAGGGGTTCCTGAACACTGAAGCTTTCTTT.

The V and J genes are TRBV4-1 and TRBJ1-3, with no clear D. Trimming took off 0 bases at V and 3 bases at J, with 9 bases between the two ends. The germline V gene encodes CDR1 MGHRA and CDR2 YSYEKL. The CDR3 runs 15 residues. The CDR3, as DNA: TGCGCCAGCAGCCAAGAGAAGGGCAGTGGAAACACCATATATTTT. Protein product: CASSQEKGSGNTIYF.

This chain uses TRBV27 with TRBJ2-7; TRBD1 matches 7 bases. There are 14 residues in the CDR3. CDR1 is MNHEY and CDR2 is SMNVEV in the germline V gene (reference sequence). With V trimmed by 5 bases and J by 2 bases, 6 bases remained unmatched. CDR3 sequence reads: CASSGTDRTYEQYF. CDR3 DNA: TGTGCCAGCAGTGGGACAGACCGAACCTACGAGCAGTACTTC.

On this clone itself: Other DNA variants within this sample encode the same CDR3. This chain joins TRBV11-3 and TRBJ2-3, with D possibly being TRBD1 or TRBD2 (7 bases each). Between the trimmed V and J ends, which lost 5 bases and 4 bases, there was a span of 10 bases. In germline, CDR1 is SGHNT, CDR2 YENEEA. The CDR3 covers 13 residues. CDR3 sequence: CASSSGTADTQYF. The CDR3 bases are TGTGCCAGCAGCAGCGGGACAGCAGATACGCAGTATTTT.

This chain links TRBV7-8 with TRBJ2-3; 7 nucleotides line up with TRBD2. V shed 5 bases, J shed 0 bases, and the junction held 14 bases outside the gene matches. The CDR3 extends over 18 amino acids. CDR1 is SGHVS, CDR2 FQNEAQ, per germline. CDR3 sequence (DNA): TGTGCCAGCAGCCTAGGATTTCTGTGGGAGGGGAGCACAGATACGCAGTATTTT. Translation: CASSLGFLWEGSTDTQYF.

Remarks on this clone: Additional DNA sequences in this sample encode the identical CDR3. The chain carries TRBV9 and TRBJ2-7; D ambiguous. CDR3 size: 13 residues. Germline V gene data show CDR1 as SGDLS and CDR2 as YYNGEE. V lost 0 bases and J 3 bases, leaving 7 bases between the germline ends. The CDR3 is CASSVAHGYEQYF. The DNA for the CDR3 is TGTGCCAGCAGCGTAGCCCATGGCTACGAGCAGTACTTC.

The chain recombines TRBV30 with TRBJ2-7, with D perhaps matching TRBD2 (6 bases). Germline V lookup: CDR1 GTSNPN, CDR2 SVGIG (reference sequence). CDR3 size: 15 residues. V gave up 4 bases and J gave up 2 bases, with 18 bases separating them. CDR3 DNA sequence: TGTGCCTGGACCCCTTCGGGGGATCCCACCTACGAGCAGTACTTC. This translates into CAWTPSGDPTYEQYF.

This clone was counted once. The gene calls are TRBV19 and TRBJ2-7; D call uncertain. This CDR3 spans 15 amino acids. V lost 5 bases and J 2 bases, leaving 16 bases between the germline ends. Germline CDR1 is LNHDA and CDR2 is SQIVND (reference sequence). CDR3: CASSVPRAGTYEQYF. The DNA of the CDR3 is TGTGCCAGTAGTGTCCCTCGGGCAGGCACCTACGAGCAGTACTTC.

The chain carries TRBV6-5 and TRBJ2-3; tentative D call: TRBD1 (6 bases). CDR3 length: 15 amino acids. Germline V gives CDR1 MNHEY, CDR2 SVGAGI. Trimming stripped 5 bases from V and 5 bases from J, with 17 bases between. The CDR3 nucleotides read TGTGCCAGCAGTGCCGGGACAAGTGGGGGAGATACGCAGTATTTT. Its translation: CASSAGTSGGDTQYF.

This chain uses TRBV6-5 with TRBJ1-5; TRBD1 aligns across 8 bases. J gave up 2 bases and V 7 bases, and 7 bases lay outside the gene matches. There are 15 residues in the CDR3. Germline CDR1 is MNHEY and CDR2 is SVGAGI. The CDR3 is CASNPGQEGNQPQHF. As DNA, the CDR3 is TGTGCCAGCAATCCGGGACAGGAGGGCAATCAGCCCCAGCATTTT.

This chain joins TRBV28 and TRBJ2-1, with 8 bases lining up with TRBD2. V trimming: 5 bases; J trimming: 7 bases; junction bases outside the gene matches: 7. CDR1 is MDHEN and CDR2 is SYDVKM in the germline V gene. This CDR3 contains 14 residues. In DNA, the CDR3 is TGTGCCAGCAGTCAGAGCGGGGGCCCTAATGAGCAGTTCTTC. Translating gives CASSQSGGPNEQFF.

The rearrangement uses TRBV7-9 and TRBJ1-1; D not certain. The CDR3 is 14 amino acids. Per the germline V gene, CDR1 is SEHNR and CDR2 is FQNEAQ (reference sequence). V gave up 6 bases and J gave up 2 bases, with 13 bases separating them. In DNA, the CDR3 is TGTGCCAGCAGTCCTCCCCAAACAAACACTGAAGCTTTCTTT. Translated, it gives CASSPPQTNTEAFF.

The chain is built from TRBV6-1 and TRBJ2-7; tentatively, D is TRBD1 or TRBD2 (6 bases each). Looked up from germline, CDR1 is MNHNS and CDR2 is SASEGT. There are 14 residues in the CDR3. V shed 6 bases and J shed 0 bases, with 12 bases lying between them. The CDR3 sequence: CASSWGAASYEQYF. Written as DNA, the CDR3 is TGTGCCAGCAGCTGGGGGGCAGCCTCCTACGAGCAGTACTTC.

The chain recombines TRBV19 with TRBJ1-2; a possible D gene is TRBD1 (6 bases). V was cut by 7 bases and J by 4 bases, with 10 bases left in between. The V gene's germline CDR1 is LNHDA and CDR2 SQIVND (reference sequence). This CDR3 is built from 12 residues. This chain's CDR3 is CASMGTFYGYTF. CDR3 bases: TGTGCCAGTATGGGGACATTCTATGGCTACACCTTC.

This clone showed up just a few times. A read error may produce the germline difference seen at one junction end. The V and J genes are TRBV28 and TRBJ1-1; no clear D. Germline CDR1 MDHEN, CDR2 SYDVKM. The CDR3 runs to 12 residues. CDR3 region: CASSLSNIEAFF. In nucleotides, the CDR3 is TGTGCCAGCAGTTTATCGAACATTGAAGCTTTCTTT.

The chain combines TRBV28 with TRBJ2-7; 9 bases are a match to TRBD1. The V segment lost 9 bases and the J segment 5 bases; nucleotides outside the gene matches: 8. Germline-derived CDR1 and CDR2 are MDHEN and SYDVKM. CDR3 length: 13 amino acids. The CDR3 DNA sequence: TGTGCCAGTTTTCGACAGGGGGGAAACGAGCAGTACTTC. Protein: CASFRQGGNEQYF.

Notes on this clone: The same CDR3 arises from other DNA sequences in this sample as well. The J gene is TRBJ2-2, the V gene TRBV4-1, with a tentative D call TRBD1 (5 bases). Germline V gene data show CDR1 as MGHRA and CDR2 as YSYEKL. Trimming took off 0 bases at V and 4 bases at J, with 9 bases between the two ends. The CDR3 consists of 15 residues. CDR3 bases: TGCGCCAGCAGCCAAGAAGGGGTAGGCACCGGGGAGCTGTTTTTT. The encoded protein is CASSQEGVGTGELFF.

The chain recombines TRBV6-6 with TRBJ2-2; D might be TRBD2 (5 bases). V lost 0 bases, J lost 6 bases, and 8 bases lay in between. The CDR3 extends over 14 amino acids. In germline, CDR1 is MNHNY, CDR2 SVGAGI (reference sequence). The CDR3 DNA is TGTGCCAGCAGTTACTCGTTCGGGGCCGGGGAGCTGTTTTTT. Translating it yields CASSYSFGAGELFF.